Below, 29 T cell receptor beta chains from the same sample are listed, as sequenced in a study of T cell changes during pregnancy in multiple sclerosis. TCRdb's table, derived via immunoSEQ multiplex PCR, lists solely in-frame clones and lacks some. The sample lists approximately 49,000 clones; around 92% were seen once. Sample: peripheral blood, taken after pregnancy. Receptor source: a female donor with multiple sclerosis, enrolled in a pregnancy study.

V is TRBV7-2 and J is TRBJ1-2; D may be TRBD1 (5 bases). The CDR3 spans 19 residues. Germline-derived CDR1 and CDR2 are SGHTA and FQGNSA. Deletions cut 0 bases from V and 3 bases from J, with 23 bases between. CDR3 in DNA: TGTGCCAGCAGCTTAGCAAGGGCAGGGCTTGATTCCAGCGACTATGGCTACACCTTC. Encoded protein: CASSLARAGLDSSDYGYTF.

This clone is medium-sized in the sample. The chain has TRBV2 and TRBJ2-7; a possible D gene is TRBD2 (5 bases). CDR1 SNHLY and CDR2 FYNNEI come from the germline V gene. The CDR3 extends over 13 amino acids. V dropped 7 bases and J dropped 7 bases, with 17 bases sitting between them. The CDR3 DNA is TGTGCCAGCACTATTCGAGGGTTGGGGGAGCAGTACTTC. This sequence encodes CASTIRGLGEQYF.

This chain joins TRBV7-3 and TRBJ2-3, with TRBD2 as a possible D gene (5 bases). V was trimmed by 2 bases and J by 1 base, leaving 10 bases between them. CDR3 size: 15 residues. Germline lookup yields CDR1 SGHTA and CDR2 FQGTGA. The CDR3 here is CASSLLPGGTDTQYF. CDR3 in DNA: TGTGCCAGCAGCTTATTGCCCGGGGGCACAGATACGCAGTATTTT.

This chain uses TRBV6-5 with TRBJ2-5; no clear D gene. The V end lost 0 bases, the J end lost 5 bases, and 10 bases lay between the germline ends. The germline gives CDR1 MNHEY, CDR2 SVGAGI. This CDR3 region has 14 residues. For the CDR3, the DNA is TGTGCCAGCAGTTACTCGGTAGCTTGGGAGACCCAGTACTTC. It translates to CASSYSVAWETQYF.

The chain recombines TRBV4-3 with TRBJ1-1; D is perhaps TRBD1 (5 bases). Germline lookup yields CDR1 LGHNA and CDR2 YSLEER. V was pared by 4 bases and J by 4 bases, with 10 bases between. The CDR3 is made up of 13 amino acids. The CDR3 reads CASSRRGGTEAFF. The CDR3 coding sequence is TGCGCCAGCAGCCGGCGGGGCGGCACTGAAGCTTTCTTT.

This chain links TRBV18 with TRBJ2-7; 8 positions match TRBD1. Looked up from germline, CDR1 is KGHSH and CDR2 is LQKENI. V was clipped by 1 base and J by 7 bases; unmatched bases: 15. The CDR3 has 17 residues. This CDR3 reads CASSPRQAGTGLREQYF. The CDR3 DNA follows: TGTGCCAGCTCACCACGTCAGGCCGGGACAGGTTTACGGGAGCAGTACTTC.

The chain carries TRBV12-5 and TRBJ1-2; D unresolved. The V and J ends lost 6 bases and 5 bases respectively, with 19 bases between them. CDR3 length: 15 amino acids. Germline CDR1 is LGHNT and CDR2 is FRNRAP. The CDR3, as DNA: TGTGCTAGTGGCCCCCCACTGGCGGTGGCTTATGGCTACACCTTC. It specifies CASGPPLAVAYGYTF.

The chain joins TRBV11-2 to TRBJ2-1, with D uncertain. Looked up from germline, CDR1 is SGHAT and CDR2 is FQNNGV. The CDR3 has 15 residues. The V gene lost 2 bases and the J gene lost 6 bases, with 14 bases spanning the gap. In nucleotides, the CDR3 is TGTGCCAGCAGCTTATTGGCGGCGGTCTCCAATGAGCAGTTCTTC. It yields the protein CASSLLAAVSNEQFF.

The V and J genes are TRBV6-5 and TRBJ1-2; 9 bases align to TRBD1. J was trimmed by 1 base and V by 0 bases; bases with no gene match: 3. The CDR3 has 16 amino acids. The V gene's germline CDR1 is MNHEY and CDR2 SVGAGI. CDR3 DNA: TGTGCCAGCAGTTACTCGAGGGACAGGGTTAACTATGGCTACACCTTC. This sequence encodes CASSYSRDRVNYGYTF.

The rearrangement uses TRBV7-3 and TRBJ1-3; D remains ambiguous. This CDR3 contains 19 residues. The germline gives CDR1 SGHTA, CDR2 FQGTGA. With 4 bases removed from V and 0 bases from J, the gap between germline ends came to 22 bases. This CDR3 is CASSSPLSLNGPSGNTIYF. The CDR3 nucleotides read TGTGCCAGCAGCTCCCCCTTGAGCTTGAACGGTCCCTCTGGAAACACCATATATTTT.

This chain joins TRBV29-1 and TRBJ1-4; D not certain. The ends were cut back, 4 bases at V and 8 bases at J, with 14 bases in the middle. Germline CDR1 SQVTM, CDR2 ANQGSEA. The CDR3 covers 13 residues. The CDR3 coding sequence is TGCAGCGTTGTATTGGGTCCGGGGGAAAAACTGTTTTTT. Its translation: CSVVLGPGEKLFF.

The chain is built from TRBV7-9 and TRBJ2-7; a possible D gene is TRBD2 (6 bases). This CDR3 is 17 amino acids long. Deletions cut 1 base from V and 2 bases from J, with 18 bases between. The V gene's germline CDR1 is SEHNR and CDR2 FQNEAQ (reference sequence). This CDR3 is CASSLEVGRGYPYEQYF. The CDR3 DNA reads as TGTGCCAGCAGCTTAGAGGTAGGGCGGGGCTATCCCTACGAGCAGTACTTC. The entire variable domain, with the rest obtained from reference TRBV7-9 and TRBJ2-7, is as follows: DTGVSQNPRHKITKRGQNVTFRCDPISEHNRLYWYRQTLGQGPEFLTYFQNEAQLEKSRLLSDRFSAERPKGSFSTLEIQRTEQGDSAMYLCASSLEVGRGYPYEQYFGPGTRLTVT.

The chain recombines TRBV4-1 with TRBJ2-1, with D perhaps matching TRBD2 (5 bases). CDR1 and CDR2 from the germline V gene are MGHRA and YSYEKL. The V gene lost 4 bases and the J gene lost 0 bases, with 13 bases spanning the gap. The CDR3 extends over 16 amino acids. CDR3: CASSPLGLDSYNEQFF. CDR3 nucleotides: TGCGCCAGCAGCCCCCTTGGACTCGACTCCTACAATGAGCAGTTCTTC.

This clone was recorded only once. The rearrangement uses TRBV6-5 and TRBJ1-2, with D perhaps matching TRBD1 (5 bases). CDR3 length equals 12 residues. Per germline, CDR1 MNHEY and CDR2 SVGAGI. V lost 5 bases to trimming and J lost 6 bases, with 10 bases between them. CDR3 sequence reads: CASSRRGDGYTF. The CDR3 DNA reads TGTGCCAGCAGTCGCCGGGGGGATGGCTACACCTTC.

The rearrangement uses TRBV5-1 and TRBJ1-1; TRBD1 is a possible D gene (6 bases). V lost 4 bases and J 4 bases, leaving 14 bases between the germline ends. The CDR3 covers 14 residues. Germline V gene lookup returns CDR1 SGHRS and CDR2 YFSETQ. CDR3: CASSSGAGVTEAFF. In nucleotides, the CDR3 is TGCGCCAGCAGCAGTGGGGCAGGGGTCACTGAAGCTTTCTTT. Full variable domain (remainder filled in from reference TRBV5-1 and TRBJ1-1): KAGVTQTPRYLIKTRGQQVTLSCSPISGHRSVSWYQQTPGQGLQFLFEYFSETQRNKGNFPGRFSGRQFSNSRSEMNVSTLELGDSALYLCASSSGAGVTEAFFGQGTRLTVV.

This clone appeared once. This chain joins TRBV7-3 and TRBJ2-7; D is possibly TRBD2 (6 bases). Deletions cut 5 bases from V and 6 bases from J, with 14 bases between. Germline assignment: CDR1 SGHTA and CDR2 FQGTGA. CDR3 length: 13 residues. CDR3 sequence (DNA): TGTGCCAGCAGCCCAGGATCGGAGGGCGAGCAGTACTTC. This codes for CASSPGSEGEQYF.

In DNA, the CDR3 is TGCGCCAGCAGCTTTACGCCTGGAGTCGGGGAGCTGTTTTTT. It specifies CASSFTPGVGELFF. The chain recombines TRBV5-1 with TRBJ2-2; D unclear. CDR1 and CDR2 (germline): SGHRS, YFSETQ. Trimming left V 2 bases short and J 7 bases short, with 12 bases between. The CDR3 spans 14 residues.

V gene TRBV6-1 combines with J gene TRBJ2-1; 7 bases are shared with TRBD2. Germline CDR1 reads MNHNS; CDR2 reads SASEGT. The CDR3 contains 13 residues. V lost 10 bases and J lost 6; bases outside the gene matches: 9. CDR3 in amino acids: CATSGDKTNEQFF. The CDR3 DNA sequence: TGTGCCACTAGCGGAGACAAAACCAATGAGCAGTTCTTC.

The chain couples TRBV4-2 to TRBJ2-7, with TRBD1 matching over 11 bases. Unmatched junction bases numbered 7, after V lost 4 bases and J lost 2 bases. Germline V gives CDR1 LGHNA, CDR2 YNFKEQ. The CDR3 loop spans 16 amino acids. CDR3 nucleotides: TGTGCCAGCAGCCCAACGGACAGGGGGCCCCCCTACGAGCAGTACTTC. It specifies CASSPTDRGPPYEQYF.

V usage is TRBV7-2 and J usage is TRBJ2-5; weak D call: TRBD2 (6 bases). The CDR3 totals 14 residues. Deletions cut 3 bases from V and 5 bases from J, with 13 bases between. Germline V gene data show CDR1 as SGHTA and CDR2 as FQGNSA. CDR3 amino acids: CASSLTRFRETQYF. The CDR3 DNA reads TGTGCCAGCAGCTTGACTAGGTTCCGGGAGACCCAGTACTTC.

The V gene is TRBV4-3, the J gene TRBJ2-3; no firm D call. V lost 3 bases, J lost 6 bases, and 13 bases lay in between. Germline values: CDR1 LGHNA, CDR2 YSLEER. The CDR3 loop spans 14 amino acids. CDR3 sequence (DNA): TGCGCCAGCAGCCAGGGCTTCATGTCCGATACGCAGTATTTT. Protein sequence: CASSQGFMSDTQYF.

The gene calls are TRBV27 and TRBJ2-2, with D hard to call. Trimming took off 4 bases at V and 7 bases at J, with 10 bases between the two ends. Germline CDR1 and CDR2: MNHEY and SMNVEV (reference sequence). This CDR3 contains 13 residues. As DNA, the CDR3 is TGTGCCAGCAGTTCGGGTCCTGTCGGGGAGCTGTTTTTT. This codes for CASSSGPVGELFF.

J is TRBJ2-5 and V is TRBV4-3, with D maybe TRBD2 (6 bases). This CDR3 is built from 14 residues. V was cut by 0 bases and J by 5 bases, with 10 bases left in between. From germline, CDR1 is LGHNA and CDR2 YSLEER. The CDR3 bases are TGCGCCAGCAGCCAAGATCATGGGAGGGAGACCCAGTACTTC. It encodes CASSQDHGRETQYF.

CDR3 loop: CASSLGDRAEAFF. The DNA of the CDR3 is TGTGCCAGCAGCTTGGGGGACAGGGCCGAAGCTTTCTTT. The chain employs TRBV11-3 and TRBJ1-1; 9 positions match TRBD1. Germline values: CDR1 SGHNT, CDR2 YENEEA. V was clipped by 3 bases and J by 8 bases; unmatched bases: 4. This CDR3 has 13 residues.

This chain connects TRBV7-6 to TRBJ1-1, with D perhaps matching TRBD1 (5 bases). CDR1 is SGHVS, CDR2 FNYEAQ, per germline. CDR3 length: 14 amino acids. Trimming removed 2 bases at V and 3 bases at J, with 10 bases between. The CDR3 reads CASSLQGLDTEAFF. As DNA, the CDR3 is TGTGCCAGCAGCTTACAGGGTTTGGACACTGAAGCTTTCTTT.

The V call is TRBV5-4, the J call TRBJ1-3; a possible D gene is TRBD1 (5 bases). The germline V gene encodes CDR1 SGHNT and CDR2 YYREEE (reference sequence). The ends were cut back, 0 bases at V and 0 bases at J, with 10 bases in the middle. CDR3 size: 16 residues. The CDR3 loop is CASSLAAGLSGNTIYF. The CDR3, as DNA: TGTGCCAGCAGCTTGGCGGCAGGGCTCTCTGGAAACACCATATATTTT. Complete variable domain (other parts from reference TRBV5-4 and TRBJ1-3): ETGVTQSPTHLIKTRGQQVTLRCSSQSGHNTVSWYQQALGQGPQFIFQYYREEENGRGNFPPRFSGLQFPNYSSELNVNALELDDSALYLCASSLAAGLSGNTIYFGEGSWLTVV.

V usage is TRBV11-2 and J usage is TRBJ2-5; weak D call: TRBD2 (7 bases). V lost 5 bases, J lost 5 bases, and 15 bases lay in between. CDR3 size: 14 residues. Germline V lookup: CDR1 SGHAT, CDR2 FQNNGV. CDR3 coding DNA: TGTGCCAGCAGCCCCCCGGGGGGCCGGGAGACCCAGTACTTC. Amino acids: CASSPPGGRETQYF.

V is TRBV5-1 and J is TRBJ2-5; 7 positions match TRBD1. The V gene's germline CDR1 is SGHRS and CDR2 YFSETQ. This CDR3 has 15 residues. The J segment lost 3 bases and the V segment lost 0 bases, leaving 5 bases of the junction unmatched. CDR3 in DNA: TGCGCCAGCAGCTTGGCCGACAGGGTAAAAGAGACCCAGTACTTC. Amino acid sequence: CASSLADRVKETQYF.

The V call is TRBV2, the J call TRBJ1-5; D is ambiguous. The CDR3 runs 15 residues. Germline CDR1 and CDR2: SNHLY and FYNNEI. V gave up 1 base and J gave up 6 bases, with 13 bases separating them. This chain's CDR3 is CASSEGNGVGQPQHF. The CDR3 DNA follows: TGTGCCAGCAGTGAAGGTAACGGGGTTGGTCAGCCCCAGCATTTT.